These 24 T cell receptor beta chains share one sample of origin, sequenced in a study of tumor-infiltrating lymphocytes in localized non-small cell lung cancer. Generated by immunoSEQ multiplex PCR, the TCRdb table keeps only in-frame clones and is missing some. The repertoire consists of around 16,000 clones, with 70% to 80% occurring once and the leading ten covering about 9.3%. The sequencing sample was made of lung tumor tissue. These receptors originate from a human donor with non-small cell lung cancer.

The genes are TRBV28 and TRBJ2-7; 12 nucleotides agree with TRBD1. Germline V gene data show CDR1 as MDHEN and CDR2 as SYDVKM. The CDR3 runs to 16 residues. V trimming: 4 bases; J trimming: 4 bases; junction bases outside the gene matches: 8. The DNA of the CDR3 is TGTGCCAGCAGTTCCCCGGGGGACAGGGGGCATTACGAGCAGTACTTC. This gives the protein CASSSPGDRGHYEQYF.

This clone turned up a few times. The chain links TRBV5-1 to TRBJ1-5; 8 nucleotides match TRBD1. This CDR3 region has 13 residues. With 6 bases clipped from V and 4 bases from J, the junction kept 3 bases outside the gene matches. Germline V gene sequence: CDR1 SGHRS, CDR2 YFSETQ. CDR3 region: CASIGQGNQPQHF. CDR3 sequence (DNA): TGCGCCAGCATCGGACAGGGTAATCAGCCCCAGCATTTT.

The DNA of the CDR3 is TGTGCCATCAGTGATCCCGACACCGGGGAGCTGTTTTTT. Its protein product is CAISDPDTGELFF. The J gene is TRBJ2-2, the V gene TRBV10-3; D ambiguous. Trimming pared 3 bases from V and 3 bases from J, leaving 5 bases between. Germline V gives CDR1 ENHRY, CDR2 SYGVKD. The length of the CDR3 is 13 residues.

The chain combines TRBV18 with TRBJ2-3, with a weak D call TRBD2 (6 bases). Germline CDR1 reads KGHSH; CDR2 reads LQKENI. Trimming removed 5 bases from V and 2 bases from J, with 8 bases in between. CDR3 length equals 13 residues. The CDR3 here is CASSRDSTDTQYF. The CDR3 bases are TGTGCCAGCTCAAGGGACTCCACAGATACGCAGTATTTT.

This clone was counted between two and nine times. The chain uses TRBV7-2 and TRBJ2-3; D may be TRBD1 (6 bases). Between the trimmed V and J ends, which lost 5 bases and 3 bases, there was a span of 12 bases. This CDR3 contains 14 residues. The germline V gene encodes CDR1 SGHTA and CDR2 FQGNSA. The CDR3 bases are TGTGCCAGCAGCCCGGACAGATCGACAGATACGCAGTATTTT. It codes for CASSPDRSTDTQYF.

The rearrangement uses TRBV19 and TRBJ2-1, with D perhaps matching TRBD2 (6 bases). Looked up from germline, CDR1 is LNHDA and CDR2 is SQIVND (reference sequence). V was shortened by 6 bases and J by 0 bases, with 12 bases between the two germline ends. This CDR3 is built from 15 residues. The DNA for the CDR3 is TGTGCCAGTAGAAACCTAGCGTCCTCCTACAATGAGCAGTTCTTC. As protein: CASRNLASSYNEQFF.

The chain joins TRBV28 to TRBJ2-7, with D maybe TRBD1 (5 bases). Per the germline V gene, CDR1 is MDHEN and CDR2 is SYDVKM. The CDR3 is 15 residues long. The ends were cut back, 3 bases at V and 0 bases at J, with 12 bases in the middle. The CDR3 loop reads CASSFTGSSSYEQYF. The CDR3 DNA follows: TGTGCCAGCAGTTTTACAGGCTCGAGCTCCTACGAGCAGTACTTC.

V gene TRBV7-2 combines with J gene TRBJ2-5; maybe TRBD2 (5 bases). The germline V gene has CDR1 SGHTA and CDR2 FQGNSA. The CDR3 has 14 residues. Trimming took off 2 bases at V and 1 base at J, with 8 bases between the two ends. The CDR3 nucleotides read TGTGCCAGCAGCTTACACAGCGGCCAAGAGACCCAGTACTTC. This gives the protein CASSLHSGQETQYF.

The J gene is TRBJ2-1, the V gene TRBV29-1, with TRBD2 matching over 9 bases. The J segment lost 5 bases and the V segment lost 7 bases, leaving 3 bases of the junction unmatched. Germline lookup yields CDR1 SQVTM and CDR2 ANQGSEA. The CDR3 spans 12 residues. The CDR3 loop is CSAGTSHNEQFF. The DNA of the CDR3 is TGCAGCGCCGGGACTAGCCACAATGAGCAGTTCTTC.

This clone has a single count. The CDR3 region is CASSRETKSADTQYF. As DNA, the CDR3 is TGTGCCAGCAGCCGCGAAACGAAAAGCGCAGATACGCAGTATTTT. This chain uses TRBV4-2 with TRBJ2-3; D is unresolved. Trimming removed 4 bases from V and 4 bases from J, with 15 bases in between. CDR3 length equals 15 residues. Looked up from germline, CDR1 is LGHNA and CDR2 is YNFKEQ.

The chain combines TRBV9 with TRBJ2-1; TRBD1 matches at 7 bases. The CDR3 runs 14 residues. After removal of 4 bases from V and 6 bases from J, the junction contained 7 bases not matched to a gene. The V gene's germline CDR1 is SGDLS and CDR2 YYNGEE. This chain's CDR3 is CASSSRTGINEQFF. CDR3 DNA sequence: TGTGCCAGCAGCTCCCGGACAGGAATCAATGAGCAGTTCTTC.

This chain connects TRBV28 to TRBJ1-2; TRBD1 might be the D (5 bases). CDR1 and CDR2 (germline): MDHEN, SYDVKM. The CDR3 totals 14 residues. V lost 5 bases, J lost 8 bases, and 18 bases lay in between. CDR3 amino acids: CASSRRGPGRGYTF. Written as DNA, the CDR3 is TGTGCCAGCAGTCGACGGGGCCCCGGGAGGGGCTACACCTTC.

V is TRBV10-3 and J is TRBJ2-5; 11 positions agree with TRBD2. Looked up from germline, CDR1 is ENHRY and CDR2 is SYGVKD. The CDR3 totals 15 residues. With 6 bases clipped from V and 5 bases from J, the junction kept 8 bases outside the gene matches. CDR3 residues: CAISAGTSGGETQYF. CDR3 bases: TGTGCCATCAGCGCCGGGACTAGCGGAGGGGAGACCCAGTACTTC.

This clone was picked up a small number of times. The chain joins TRBV28 to TRBJ1-3; the D is unclear. This CDR3 spans 15 amino acids. Germline V gene data show CDR1 as MDHEN and CDR2 as SYDVKM. V was cut by 4 bases and J by 3 bases, with 13 bases left in between. The CDR3 spells CASSSEPEGGNTIYF. The CDR3 DNA follows: TGTGCCAGCAGTTCAGAGCCCGAGGGTGGAAACACCATATATTTT.

This clone was recorded only once. V is TRBV2 and J is TRBJ2-7; no clear D. This CDR3 is 14 amino acids long. V shed 4 bases and J shed 7 bases, with 17 bases lying between them. The germline CDR1 and CDR2 sequences are SNHLY and FYNNEI. The CDR3 protein is CASSVTSPAGEQYF. The DNA for the CDR3 is TGTGCCAGCAGTGTGACCTCCCCGGCCGGTGAGCAGTACTTC. The complete variable domain, with remaining parts taken from reference TRBV2 and TRBJ2-7, reads EPEVTQTPSHQVTQMGQEVILRCVPISNHLYFYWYRQILGQKVEFLVSFYNNEISEKSEIFDDQFSVERPDGSNFTLKIRSTKLEDSAMYFCASSVTSPAGEQYFGPGTRLTVT.

Remarks on this clone: A read error may account for a junction end that differs from germline. This rearrangement joins TRBV29-1 to TRBJ1-2; possibly TRBD1 for D (6 bases). This CDR3 region has 13 residues. Germline V gene data show CDR1 as SQVTM and CDR2 as ANQGSEA. CDR3 in DNA: TGCAGCGCTGAAGAACAGGGTTTTTATGGCTACACCTTC. This gives the protein CSAEEQGFYGYTF.

This chain joins TRBV5-6 and TRBJ2-6; no definite D call. From germline, CDR1 is SGHDT and CDR2 YYEEEE. V shed 0 bases and J shed 0 bases, with 7 bases lying between them. CDR3 length: 16 residues. The CDR3 loop reads CASSLDTYSGANVLTF. CDR3 DNA sequence: TGTGCCAGCAGCTTGGACACTTACTCTGGGGCCAACGTCCTGACTTTC.

This clone was observed once. V usage is TRBV5-1 and J usage is TRBJ1-2; D ambiguous. The CDR3 totals 14 residues. The germline gives CDR1 SGHRS, CDR2 YFSETQ. Trimming pared 4 bases from V and 8 bases from J, leaving 18 bases between. CDR3 protein: CASSTEAGTKGYTF. Here the CDR3 DNA reads TGCGCCAGCAGCACGGAGGCAGGAACGAAGGGCTACACCTTC.

This clone was seen once. This chain links TRBV4-1 with TRBJ1-2; 9 bases line up with TRBD1. The ends lost 4 bases at V and 5 bases at J; junction bases unmatched: 8. This CDR3 spans 15 amino acids. Germline lookup yields CDR1 MGHRA and CDR2 YSYEKL. CDR3 in amino acids: CASSRIGTGWYGYTF. CDR3 coding DNA: TGCGCCAGCAGCCGTATCGGGACAGGGTGGTATGGCTACACCTTC.

The chain combines TRBV11-2 with TRBJ1-2, with 8 bases aligning to TRBD1. J gave up 6 bases and V 5 bases, and 11 bases lay outside the gene matches. There are 15 residues in the CDR3. Germline CDR1 is SGHAT and CDR2 is FQNNGV. The CDR3 spells CASSPRPGGQDGYTF. DNA for the CDR3: TGTGCCAGCAGCCCCCGGCCAGGGGGCCAAGATGGCTACACCTTC.

Comment on this clone: One end of the junction is discordant with germline, which a read error may explain. The gene calls are TRBV7-2 and TRBJ1-4, with no clear D. Germline V CDR1 and CDR2: SGHTA, FQGNSA. The CDR3 has 12 residues. As DNA, the CDR3 is TGTGCCAGCAGCCCGAACAATGAAGAACTGTTTTTT. It specifies CASSPNNEELFF.

The genes are TRBV6-1 and TRBJ1-2, with D perhaps matching TRBD1 (6 bases). This CDR3 contains 13 residues. V lost 7 bases and J lost 2, with 11 bases in between. The germline CDR1 and CDR2 sequences are MNHNS and SASEGT. CDR3 in amino acids: CASKGGPNYGYTF. The CDR3 bases are TGTGCCAGCAAAGGGGGGCCCAACTATGGCTACACCTTC.

This chain joins TRBV29-1 and TRBJ2-7, with TRBD1 matching over 8 bases. Germline CDR1 SQVTM, CDR2 ANQGSEA. V shed 5 bases and J 8 bases; nucleotides not matched to a gene: 8. This CDR3 has 12 amino acids. The CDR3 bases are TGCAGCGTTAGCCCAGGGACAGGCCAGCAGTACTTC. Translation: CSVSPGTGQQYF.

This clone was observed a handful of times. V and J are TRBV30 and TRBJ1-1; D remains ambiguous. The germline CDR1 and CDR2 sequences are GTSNPN and SVGIG (reference sequence). Trimming left V 2 bases short and J 3 bases short, with 10 bases between. This CDR3 is built from 13 residues. The chain's CDR3 is CAWSPPAYTEAFF. The CDR3 DNA sequence: TGTGCCTGGAGTCCCCCGGCTTACACTGAAGCTTTCTTT.